These T cell receptor beta chains were read from a single sample in a study of OX40 agonist ivuxolimab in advanced cancers. Sequenced by immunoSEQ multiplex PCR; TCRdb stores in-frame clones only, minus some. The repertoire holds roughly 33,000 clones, with under 85% as singletons. Specimen: CD4+ or CD8+ T cells sorted from blood, collected in a trial of the OX40 agonist ivuxolimab. The receptors come from an adult with an advanced solid tumor such as melanoma, head and neck, liver or kidney cancer. Both conserved end residues are trimmed from each CDR3.

j_call: TRBJ1-1; v_call: TRBV20-1; cdr3_aa: SARDNGEAF
j_call: TRBJ1-1; v_call: TRBV5-6; cdr3_aa: ASSLVQGHDAF
j_call: TRBJ2-5; v_call: TRBV30; cdr3_aa: AWSVEGGQETQY
j_call: TRBJ1-5; v_call: TRBV5-1; cdr3_aa: ASSLGQSDQPQH
j_call: TRBJ1-1; v_call: TRBV7-9; cdr3_aa: ASSAAQVNTEAF
j_call: TRBJ2-1; v_call: TRBV7-6; cdr3_aa: ASSPSGTYNEQF
j_call: TRBJ1-5; v_call: TRBV30; cdr3_aa: AWSPTGTAYQPQH
j_call: TRBJ1-1; v_call: TRBV4-2; cdr3_aa: ASSRTGAGGEAF
j_call: TRBJ2-7; v_call: TRBV11-2; cdr3_aa: ASSLDLRAYEQY
j_call: TRBJ1-1; v_call: TRBV19; cdr3_aa: ASSISRATEAF
j_call: TRBJ2-6; v_call: TRBV5-1; cdr3_aa: ASSGGSYRSGANVLT
j_call: TRBJ1-1; v_call: TRBV7-6; cdr3_aa: ASSLITTEAF
j_call: TRBJ2-7; v_call: TRBV27; cdr3_aa: ASSTSAGAPYEQY
j_call: TRBJ2-3; v_call: TRBV4-1; cdr3_aa: ASSQLSGGARDTQY
j_call: TRBJ2-5; v_call: TRBV12-5; cdr3_aa: ASATGGGARETQY
j_call: TRBJ2-2; v_call: TRBV5-1; cdr3_aa: ASSLQGATGELF
j_call: TRBJ2-3; v_call: TRBV5-1; cdr3_aa: ASSLQGGPDTQY
j_call: TRBJ2-3; v_call: TRBV19; cdr3_aa: ASSWRTGGTDTQY